This TCR beta chain was recovered during a study of blood T cell repertoires in COVID-19. Study as a whole: Material from acute and convalescent COVID-19 was sourced from the United States, Italy and Spain.

Cohorts were assigned according to the clinical history that participants reported. Concerning this clone itself: Distinct nucleotide sequences in the sample also encode this CDR3.

Germline loops: CDR1 MDHEN, CDR2 SYDVKM. Trimming removed 9 bases from V and 5 bases from J, with 10 bases in between. CDR3 length: 12 amino acids. Assay: immunoSEQ multiplex PCR; the TCRdb copy retains only in-frame clones and omits some. The profile shows about 280,000 clones, around 90% of them singletons. The TCR comes from a woman aged 25-40 years with acute COVID-19. The gene calls are TRBV28 and TRBJ1-4; no clear D. Sequencing was performed on PBMCs or T cells enriched from blood (not recorded which). CDR3 DNA sequence: TGTGCCAGTTCCCCCCTAAATGAAAAACTGTTTTTT. Translating gives CASSPLNEKLFF.